The clone carrying this T cell receptor beta chain was picked up many times. What it binds is unknown. The data originate from a study of CD8 T cells in ankylosing spondylitis. The TCR beta libraries were generated through quantitative 5'-RACE incorporating molecular barcodes. TCRdb ran MiXCR on the 5' RACE reads and lists one entry per CDR3 protein. Among 39,000 or so distinct CDR3 sequences listed, 2.5% to 3.5% were seen once. CDR1 is SGDLS, CDR2 YYNGEE, per germline. V was clipped by 1 base and J by 5 bases; unmatched bases: 8. This CDR3 contains 16 residues. Findings of the study overall: A motif in TCR beta, a set of under 10 highly homologous variants, appeared characteristic of ankylosing spondylitis blood. There was reportedly significant enrichment of clones that were disease-linked in matched ankylosing spondylitis synovial fluid. Some motif variants had been reported before (in reactive arthritis synovial fluid and blood).

The chain couples TRBV9 to TRBJ2-5, with TRBD2 matching 10 bases. This clonotype was sampled from a male donor with ankylosing spondylitis or in good health (not recorded which). Sequencing input: blood, either unsorted or a sorted T cell fraction (not recorded which). As DNA, the CDR3 is TGTGCCAGCAGCGTAATGAGCGGGGGGGCCATTGAGACCCAGTACTTC. This gives the protein CASSVMSGGAIETQYF.